This T cell receptor beta chain was captured by sequencing in a study of tissue T cells after allogeneic stem cell transplantation. Notes on the study in general: Anatomically similar tissues had similar TCR repertoires within each patient.

Time point in this sample: mouse harvest day 14 after allogeneic transplant. Tail vein injection delivered 10^7 T-cell-depleted bone marrow cells and 10^6 splenic CD5+ T cells. For this clone: Its antigen remains unidentified. Gene names are the mouse ones. The CDR3 extends 1 residue past the end of the read, so its final part is completed from the germline J gene.

The CDR3 spans 12 residues. The germline V gene has CDR1 KGHPV and CDR2 FQNQEV (reference sequence). Trimming left V 2 bases short and J 5 bases short, with 5 bases between. Sequencing was performed with immunoSEQ multiplex PCR; in TCRdb, only in-frame clones are kept and a portion is missing. There are 4,500 to 6,000 clones in the sample; under 60% occur only once, and about an eighth lies in the top ten. The chain has TRBV26 and TRBJ2-5, with a possible D match to TRBD1 (5 bases). Input material: gut tissue. The sequence came from a female BALB/c mouse given C57BL/6 T cells with graft-versus-host disease after an allogeneic hematopoietic cell transplant. The DNA read from the CDR3 is TGTGCCAGCAGTCTGAGGGGAGACACCCAGTAC. This encodes CASSLRGDTQY. The full CDR3 is CASSLRGDTQYF.